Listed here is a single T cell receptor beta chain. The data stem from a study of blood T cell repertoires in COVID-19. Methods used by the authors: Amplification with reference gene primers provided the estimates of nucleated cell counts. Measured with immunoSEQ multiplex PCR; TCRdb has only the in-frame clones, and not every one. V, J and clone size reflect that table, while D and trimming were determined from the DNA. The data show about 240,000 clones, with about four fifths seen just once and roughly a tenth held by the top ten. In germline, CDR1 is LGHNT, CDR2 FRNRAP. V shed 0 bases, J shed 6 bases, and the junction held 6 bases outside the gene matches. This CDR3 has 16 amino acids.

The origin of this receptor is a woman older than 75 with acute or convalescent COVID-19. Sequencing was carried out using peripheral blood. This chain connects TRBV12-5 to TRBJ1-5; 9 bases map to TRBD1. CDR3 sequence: CASGLVTGTGFQPQHF. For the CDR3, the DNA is TGTGCTAGTGGTTTGGTAACCGGGACAGGGTTTCAGCCCCAGCATTTT. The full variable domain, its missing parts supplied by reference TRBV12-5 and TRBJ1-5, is DARVTQTPRHKVTEMGQEVTMRCQPILGHNTVFWYRQTMMQGLELLAYFRNRAPLDDSGMPKDRFSAEMPDATLATLKIQPSEPRDSAVYFCASGLVTGTGFQPQHFGDGTRLSIL.